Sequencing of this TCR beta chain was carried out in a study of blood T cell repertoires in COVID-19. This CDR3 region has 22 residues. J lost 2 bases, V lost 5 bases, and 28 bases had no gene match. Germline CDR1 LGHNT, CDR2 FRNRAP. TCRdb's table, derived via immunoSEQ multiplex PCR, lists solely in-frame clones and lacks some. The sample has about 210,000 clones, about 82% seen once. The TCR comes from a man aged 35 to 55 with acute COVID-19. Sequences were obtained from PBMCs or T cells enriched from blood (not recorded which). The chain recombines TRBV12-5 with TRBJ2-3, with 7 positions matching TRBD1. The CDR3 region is CASGPPWDRLPPTARDTDTQYF. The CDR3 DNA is TGTGCTAGTGGTCCCCCCTGGGACAGACTTCCTCCCACGGCTAGAGACACAGATACGCAGTATTTT. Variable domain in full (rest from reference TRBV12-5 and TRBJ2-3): DARVTQTPRHKVTEMGQEVTMRCQPILGHNTVFWYRQTMMQGLELLAYFRNRAPLDDSGMPKDRFSAEMPDATLATLKIQPSEPRDSAVYFCASGPPWDRLPPTARDTDTQYFGPGTRLTVL.